A single sample is the source of the 27 T cell receptor beta chains below, sequenced in a study of shared clonotypes between healthy human individuals. Profiled with immunoSEQ multiplex PCR; TCRdb holds only in-frame clones, not every one. The sample has hundreds of thousands of clones, 74% seen once. The sample comprised memory CD4+ T cells sorted from blood. Regarding subset: CD45RA-negative fraction. Receptors were obtained from a woman aged 25 to 39 in good health.

The V gene is TRBV18, the J gene TRBJ2-5; D gene uncertain. There are 12 residues in the CDR3. Germline lookup yields CDR1 KGHSH and CDR2 LQKENI. V dropped 3 bases and J dropped 7 bases, with 9 bases sitting between them. The CDR3 coding sequence is TGTGCCAGCTCACCGGCCCTAGGGACCCAGTACTTC. Amino acids: CASSPALGTQYF.

This chain connects TRBV10-2 to TRBJ2-1; perhaps TRBD1 as D (6 bases). Germline CDR1 is WSHSY and CDR2 is SAAADI. With 6 bases removed from V and 5 bases from J, the gap between germline ends came to 17 bases. The CDR3 runs to 15 residues. The CDR3 loop reads CASSDNRAINNEQFF. DNA for the CDR3: TGCGCCAGCAGCGACAACAGGGCTATAAACAATGAGCAGTTCTTC.

This clone appeared a few times. The J gene is TRBJ2-7, the V gene TRBV2; D unclear. Trimming stripped 7 bases from V and 3 bases from J, with 7 bases between. The germline V gene encodes CDR1 SNHLY and CDR2 FYNNEI. The CDR3 covers 11 residues. CDR3 sequence reads: CASTSNYEQYF. The CDR3, as DNA: TGTGCCAGCACATCTAACTACGAGCAGTACTTC. The full variable domain, in which reference TRBV2 and TRBJ2-7 provide the parts outside the CDR3, is EPEVTQTPSHQVTQMGQEVILRCVPISNHLYFYWYRQILGQKVEFLVSFYNNEISEKSEIFDDQFSVERPDGSNFTLKIRSTKLEDSAMYFCASTSNYEQYFGPGTRLTVT.

The sample holds many counts of this clone. Distinct nucleotide sequences in the sample also encode this CDR3. This chain's CDR3 is CASSLGDRDYNEQFF. CDR3 DNA: TGCGCCAGCAGCTTGGGTGACAGAGACTACAATGAGCAGTTCTTC. The genes are TRBV5-1 and TRBJ2-1, with D possibly TRBD1 on 5 matching bases. Trimming removed 0 bases from V and 3 bases from J, with 10 bases in between. Germline-derived CDR1 and CDR2 are SGHRS and YFSETQ. The CDR3 sequence is 15 residues long.

This clone was detected only a few times. The rearrangement uses TRBV7-9 and TRBJ2-2; the D is unclear. Looked up from germline, CDR1 is SEHNR and CDR2 is FQNEAQ (reference sequence). The V and J ends lost 0 bases and 4 bases respectively, with 12 bases between them. The CDR3 contains 16 residues. The CDR3 nucleotides read TGTGCCAGCAGCTTAGCGCAATCCCTGGGCACCGGGGAGCTGTTTTTT. Translating gives CASSLAQSLGTGELFF. Based on the CDR3 plus reference TRBV7-9 and TRBJ2-2, the full variable domain is DTGVSQNPRHKITKRGQNVTFRCDPISEHNRLYWYRQTLGQGPEFLTYFQNEAQLEKSRLLSDRFSAERPKGSFSTLEIQRTEQGDSAMYLCASSLAQSLGTGELFFGEGSRLTVL.

The chain combines TRBV19 with TRBJ2-5; no definite D call. The CDR3 totals 14 residues. Germline values: CDR1 LNHDA, CDR2 SQIVND (reference sequence). V lost 3 bases and J lost 2, with 10 bases in between. The CDR3 DNA sequence: TGTGCCAGTAGTATCCCCGGATCACAAGAGACCCAGTACTTC. It encodes CASSIPGSQETQYF. The whole variable domain, filled in from reference TRBV19 and TRBJ2-5, reads DGGITQSPKYLFRKEGQNVTLSCEQNLNHDAMYWYRQDPGQGLRLIYYSQIVNDFQKGDIAEGYSVSREKKESFPLTVTSAQKNPTAFYLCASSIPGSQETQYFGPGTRLLVL.

This clone was found a few times. CDR3 in amino acids: CASSSDGPRFF. CDR3 DNA: TGCGCCAGCAGCTCGGACGGTCCGCGGTTCTTC. The chain carries TRBV5-1 and TRBJ2-1; D is uncertain. The CDR3 has 11 residues. The germline V gene encodes CDR1 SGHRS and CDR2 YFSETQ. V shed 3 bases and J shed 15 bases, with 13 bases lying between them.

This chain joins TRBV7-2 and TRBJ2-3; D possibly corresponds to TRBD1 (5 bases). The CDR3 has 15 residues. Germline CDR1 SGHTA, CDR2 FQGNSA. The V end lost 2 bases, the J end lost 0 bases, and 9 bases lay between the germline ends. CDR3 loop: CASSLRGTSTDTQYF. CDR3 nucleotides: TGTGCCAGCAGCTTAAGGGGTACTAGCACAGATACGCAGTATTTT.

This rearrangement joins TRBV11-2 to TRBJ1-1; TRBD1 might be the D (5 bases). This CDR3 contains 16 residues. V was cut by 1 base and J by 1 base, with 13 bases left in between. Germline-derived CDR1 and CDR2 are SGHAT and FQNNGV. In DNA, the CDR3 is TGTGCCAGCAGCTTAGGCCTCAGGGTCTGGAACACTGAAGCTTTCTTT. Translating it yields CASSLGLRVWNTEAFF.

This clone was seen just once. The chain recombines TRBV27 with TRBJ2-7, with D uncertain. CDR3 length equals 14 residues. CDR1 is MNHEY and CDR2 is SMNVEV in the germline V gene (reference sequence). V gave up 0 bases and J gave up 1 base, with 7 bases separating them. The DNA for the CDR3 is TGTGCCAGCAGTTTATCTATCTCATCCTACGAGCAGTACTTC. Amino acid sequence: CASSLSISSYEQYF.

J is TRBJ2-7 and V is TRBV5-1; 7 bases agree with TRBD2. Germline-derived CDR1 and CDR2 are SGHRS and YFSETQ. The CDR3 sequence is 14 residues long. The trim removed 1 base at V and 6 bases at J, leaving 7 bases unmatched. The CDR3 here is CASSLTTSPLEQYF. For the CDR3, the DNA is TGCGCCAGCAGCTTGACGACTAGCCCTCTCGAGCAGTACTTC.

The V gene is TRBV10-2, the J gene TRBJ1-4; the D gene is possibly TRBD1 (5 bases). Trimming removed 2 bases at V and 4 bases at J, with 14 bases between. The CDR3 has 16 residues. CDR1 is WSHSY and CDR2 is SAAADI in the germline V gene. CDR3 amino acids: CASSERARGNNEKLFF. CDR3 coding DNA: TGCGCCAGCAGTGAGAGGGCGAGGGGCAATAATGAAAAACTGTTTTTT.

The genes are TRBV25-1 and TRBJ2-1; D remains ambiguous. The CDR3 length is 12 residues. Looked up from germline, CDR1 is MGHDK and CDR2 is SYGVNS. Trimming stripped 4 bases from V and 2 bases from J, with 3 bases between. CDR3 in amino acids: CASSGTYNEQFF. In DNA form, the CDR3 reads TGTGCCAGCAGTGGAACCTACAATGAGCAGTTCTTC.

The rearrangement joins TRBV28 to TRBJ1-2; D gene unclear. The CDR3 covers 15 residues. The germline V gene encodes CDR1 MDHEN and CDR2 SYDVKM. Trimming cost V 2 bases and J 1 base, with 11 bases left between them. The CDR3 protein is CASSLPSGINYGYTF. The CDR3, as DNA: TGTGCCAGCAGTTTACCTTCCGGAATTAACTATGGCTACACCTTC.

The chain has TRBV6-4 and TRBJ1-1; unclear D gene. V was clipped by 6 bases and J by 5 bases, with 13 bases between them. Germline values: CDR1 MRHNA, CDR2 SNTAGT. This CDR3 comprises 13 residues. CDR3 sequence reads: CASSDAGGTEAFF. CDR3 bases: TGTGCCAGCAGCGATGCGGGTGGAACTGAAGCTTTCTTT.

This rearrangement joins TRBV9 to TRBJ1-4, with D hard to call. The V and J ends lost 2 bases and 8 bases respectively, with 16 bases between them. The germline CDR1 and CDR2 sequences are SGDLS and YYNGEE. This CDR3 contains 15 residues. CDR3 amino acids: CASSVSPGSREKLFF. The CDR3, as DNA: TGTGCCAGCAGCGTTTCCCCGGGGTCTCGGGAAAAACTGTTTTTT. The whole variable domain, filled in from reference TRBV9 and TRBJ1-4, reads DSGVTQTPKHLITATGQRVTLRCSPRSGDLSVYWYQQSLDQGLQFLIQYYNGEERAKGNILERFSAQQFPDLHSELNLSSLELGDSALYFCASSVSPGSREKLFFGSGTQLSVL.

This clone was seen repeatedly, ten times or more. This chain uses TRBV7-2 with TRBJ2-3, with 7 positions matching TRBD2. The V gene's germline CDR1 is SGHTA and CDR2 FQGNSA. CDR3 length: 17 residues. Unmatched junction bases numbered 8, after V lost 1 base and J lost 1 base. The CDR3 DNA sequence: TGTGCCAGCAGCTTAGGCGGCGGGAGTAGTGGCACAGATACGCAGTATTTT. Protein: CASSLGGGSSGTDTQYF.

This clone showed up just once. This chain connects TRBV5-1 to TRBJ2-2; 10 nucleotides match TRBD2. V was clipped by 2 bases and J by 1 base; unmatched bases: 2. The CDR3 has 16 amino acids. CDR1 SGHRS and CDR2 YFSETQ come from the germline V gene. CDR3 protein: CASSLAGGRNTGELFF. The CDR3 coding sequence is TGCGCCAGCAGCTTAGCGGGAGGGAGGAACACCGGGGAGCTGTTTTTT.

This clone was detected a few times. The chain couples TRBV9 to TRBJ1-1; 7 positions match TRBD1. The CDR3 consists of 12 residues. Germline CDR1 is SGDLS and CDR2 is YYNGEE. V shed 3 bases, J shed 7 bases, and the junction held 3 bases outside the gene matches. DNA of the CDR3: TGTGCCAGCAGCGGGGACAGTAGTGAAGCTTTCTTT. Translation gives CASSGDSSEAFF. Full variable domain (missing parts from reference TRBV9 and TRBJ1-1): DSGVTQTPKHLITATGQRVTLRCSPRSGDLSVYWYQQSLDQGLQFLIQYYNGEERAKGNILERFSAQQFPDLHSELNLSSLELGDSALYFCASSGDSSEAFFGQGTRLTVV.

This chain's CDR3 is CASRTSGTKSNEQFF. In DNA, the CDR3 is TGCGCCAGCAGAACTAGCGGGACCAAGAGCAATGAGCAGTTCTTC. The chain recombines TRBV4-1 with TRBJ2-1, with 10 nucleotides matching TRBD2. In germline, CDR1 is MGHRA, CDR2 YSYEKL. The CDR3 has 15 amino acids. The V segment lost 6 bases and the J segment 6 bases; nucleotides outside the gene matches: 8.

The chain has TRBV4-1 and TRBJ2-5, with a weak D call TRBD2 (6 bases). The V gene's germline CDR1 is MGHRA and CDR2 YSYEKL. The V end was cut by 0 bases, the J end by 11 bases, with 13 bases between. The CDR3 runs to 13 residues. CDR3 amino acids: CASSQDRGIEQYF. The CDR3 DNA follows: TGCGCCAGCAGCCAAGACCGGGGGATAGAGCAGTACTTC.

The chain joins TRBV5-6 to TRBJ1-4, with D possibly TRBD1 on 5 matching bases. The length of the CDR3 is 17 residues. The V end lost 4 bases, the J end lost 6 bases, and 22 bases lay between the germline ends. Germline CDR1 is SGHDT and CDR2 is YYEEEE. In DNA, the CDR3 is TGTGCCAGCAGCAGTGGACAAGTCCGGGCGGGATATGAAAAACTGTTTTTT. The encoded protein is CASSSGQVRAGYEKLFF.

This clone was found a few times. The chain has TRBV29-1 and TRBJ2-5; D remains unclear. Trimming cost V 4 bases and J 5 bases, with 8 bases left between them. The germline V gene encodes CDR1 SQVTM and CDR2 ANQGSEA. The CDR3 has 11 residues. The CDR3 region has the DNA TGCAGCGTTGGCTACTGGGAGACCCAGTACTTC. Its protein product is CSVGYWETQYF.

This rearrangement joins TRBV28 to TRBJ2-3; D not certain. Germline loops: CDR1 MDHEN, CDR2 SYDVKM. Trimming took off 7 bases at V and 3 bases at J, with 5 bases between the two ends. The CDR3 has 11 amino acids. The chain's CDR3 is CASTETDTQYF. CDR3 bases: TGTGCCAGCACGGAGACAGATACGCAGTATTTT.

The CDR3: CASGLRPVRLGTSISYNEQFF. Here the CDR3 DNA reads TGTGCTAGTGGTTTGAGACCTGTACGCCTTGGGACTTCCATCTCCTACAATGAGCAGTTCTTC. The chain joins TRBV12-5 to TRBJ2-1; possibly TRBD2 for D (6 bases). Trimming left V 2 bases short and J 0 bases short, with 26 bases between. Germline V lookup: CDR1 LGHNT, CDR2 FRNRAP. The CDR3 contains 21 residues.

The chain joins TRBV6-5 to TRBJ2-1, with TRBD1 identical over 9 bases. CDR3 length: 14 residues. CDR1 MNHEY and CDR2 SVGAGI come from the germline V gene. J lost 2 bases, V lost 6 bases, and 2 bases had no gene match. CDR3 amino acids: CASRGTGTYNEQFF. The CDR3 DNA is TGTGCCAGCAGGGGGACAGGGACCTACAATGAGCAGTTCTTC.

This rearrangement joins TRBV11-2 to TRBJ2-2; TRBD2 agrees at 7 bases. Germline CDR1 is SGHAT and CDR2 is FQNNGV. After removal of 0 bases from V and 5 bases from J, the junction contained 3 bases not matched to a gene. This CDR3 comprises 15 residues. In DNA, the CDR3 is TGTGCCAGCAGCTTAGATAGGGGAGGGACCGGGGAGCTGTTTTTT. Its translation: CASSLDRGGTGELFF.